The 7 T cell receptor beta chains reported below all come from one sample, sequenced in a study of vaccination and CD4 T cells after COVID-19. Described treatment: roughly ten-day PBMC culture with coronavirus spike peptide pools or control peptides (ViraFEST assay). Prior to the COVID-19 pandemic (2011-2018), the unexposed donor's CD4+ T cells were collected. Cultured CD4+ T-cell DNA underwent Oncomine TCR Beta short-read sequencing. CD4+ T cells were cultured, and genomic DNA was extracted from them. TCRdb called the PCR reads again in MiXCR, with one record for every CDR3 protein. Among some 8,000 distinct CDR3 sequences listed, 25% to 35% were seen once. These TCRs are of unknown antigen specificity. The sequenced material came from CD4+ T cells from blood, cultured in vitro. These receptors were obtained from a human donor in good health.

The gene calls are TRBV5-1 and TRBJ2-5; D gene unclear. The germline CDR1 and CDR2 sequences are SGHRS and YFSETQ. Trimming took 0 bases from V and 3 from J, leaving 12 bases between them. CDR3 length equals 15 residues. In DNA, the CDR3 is TGCGCCAGCAGCTTGGGAGGACGGAAGGAAGAGACCCAGTACTTC. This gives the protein CASSLGGRKEETQYF.

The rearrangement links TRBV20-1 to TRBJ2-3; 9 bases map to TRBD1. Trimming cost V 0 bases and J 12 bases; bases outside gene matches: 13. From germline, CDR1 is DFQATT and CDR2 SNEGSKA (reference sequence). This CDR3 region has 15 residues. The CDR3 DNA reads TGCAGTGCTAGAGATGGGACAGGGAGCGGGAACCATCAGTATTTT. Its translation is CSARDGTGSGNHQYF.

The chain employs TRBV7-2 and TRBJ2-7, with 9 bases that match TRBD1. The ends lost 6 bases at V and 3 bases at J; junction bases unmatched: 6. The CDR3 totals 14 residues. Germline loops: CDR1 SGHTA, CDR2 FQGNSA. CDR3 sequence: CASRTRDRVYEQYF. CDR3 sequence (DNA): TGTGCCAGCAGGACCCGGGACAGGGTCTACGAGCAGTACTTC.

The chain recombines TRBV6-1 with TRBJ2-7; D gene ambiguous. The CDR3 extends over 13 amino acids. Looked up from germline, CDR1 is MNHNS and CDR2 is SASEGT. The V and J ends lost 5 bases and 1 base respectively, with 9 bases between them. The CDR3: CASSTAESYEQYF. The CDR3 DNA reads TGTGCCAGCAGTACGGCAGAGTCCTACGAGCAGTACTTC.

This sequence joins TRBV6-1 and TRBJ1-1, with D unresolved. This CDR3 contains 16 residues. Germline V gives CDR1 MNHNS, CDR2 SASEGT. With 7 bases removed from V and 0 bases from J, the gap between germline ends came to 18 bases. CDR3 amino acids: CASTIPPSTLNTEAFF. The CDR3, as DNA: TGTGCCAGCACCATACCCCCGTCTACTTTGAACACTGAAGCTTTCTTT.

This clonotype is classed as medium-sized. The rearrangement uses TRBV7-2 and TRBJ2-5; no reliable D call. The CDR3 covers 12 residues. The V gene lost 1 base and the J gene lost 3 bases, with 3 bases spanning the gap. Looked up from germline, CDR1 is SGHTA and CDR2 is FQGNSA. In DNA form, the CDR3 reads TGTGCCAGCAGCTTAGTAAAAGAGACCCAGTACTTC. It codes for CASSLVKETQYF.

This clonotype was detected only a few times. The CDR3 DNA sequence: TGTGCCAGCAGCTTAGCGGGACTAAGCAATCAGCCCCAGCATTTT. Amino acids: CASSLAGLSNQPQHF. This chain joins TRBV7-2 and TRBJ1-5, with D maybe TRBD1 (5 bases). Germline values: CDR1 SGHTA, CDR2 FQGNSA. The CDR3 sequence is 15 residues long. The V and J ends lost 0 bases and 1 base respectively, with 7 bases between them.